The source of this T cell receptor (beta chain) is a study of cytomegalovirus exposure and HLA in healthy donors. It was with 60 Vbeta and 13 Jbeta primers that the PCR ran. The repertoire was sequenced with immunoSEQ multiplex PCR; TCRdb's copy has only in-frame clones and lacks some. Of tens of thousands of clones in the sample, around 75% were seen once. The length of the CDR3 is 15 residues. The V gene end was trimmed by 2 bases and the J gene end by 6 bases; junction bases not matched to a gene: 5. CDR1 is MGHDK, CDR2 SYGVNS, per germline. Sequenced input: PBMCs. The chain is built from TRBV25-1 and TRBJ2-1; the match to TRBD2 covers 9 bases. The receptor comes from a man between 50 and 59 years old in good health and CMV-seropositive. CDR3: CASSEGGGRVNEQFF. The CDR3 DNA reads as TGTGCCAGCAGTGAAGGCGGCGGGAGGGTCAATGAGCAGTTCTTC.